The TCR beta chain under discussion was sequenced for a study of blood T cell repertoires in COVID-19. At the level of the study: Samples came from the United States, Italy and Spain, spanning acute and convalescent COVID-19. PBMCs, B-cell-depleted T cells, or T cells were the source of the cDNA or gDNA that made up the material.

This study enrolled people aged about 18 to 100 from about two dozen US geographic areas. Trimming cost V 1 base and J 6 bases, with 9 bases left between them. CDR1 MDHEN and CDR2 SYDVKM come from the germline V gene. The CDR3 runs 14 residues. Some clones are missing from TCRdb's copy, which holds only in-frame ones; the method was immunoSEQ multiplex PCR. The sample lists 200,000 to 300,000 clones, more than 70% occurring once. This rearrangement joins TRBV28 to TRBJ2-2; D not certain. The clonotype originates from a woman aged 45-65 years who had recovered from COVID-19. Material: PBMCs or T cells enriched from blood (not recorded which). The DNA for the CDR3 is TGTGCCAGCAGTTTATCGAGGTGGGCCGGGGAGCTGTTTTTT. Amino acids: CASSLSRWAGELFF.